The clone carrying this T cell receptor (beta chain) has only a few counts. Its target is unknown. The PCR contained 60 Vbeta and 13 Jbeta primers. Some clones are missing from TCRdb's copy, which holds only in-frame ones; the method was immunoSEQ multiplex PCR. This table has around 100,000 clones, about three quarters appearing once. This entry comes from a study of cytomegalovirus exposure and HLA in healthy donors. Study outcomes and limitations: Most subjects had HLA-A and HLA-B alleles reportedly predicted accurately by TCR beta sequences. In a later analysis, productive TCRs from donors in an Asian-associated ancestry cluster reportedly carried fewer N-insertions than the cohort mean. There were some V segments, including TRBV6-2 and TRBV6-3, excluded as indistinguishable.

Between the trimmed V and J ends, which lost 5 bases and 6 bases, there was a span of 16 bases. The CDR3 has 15 amino acids. Per germline, CDR1 MNHNS and CDR2 SASEGT. The chain recombines TRBV6-1 with TRBJ1-4; D is possibly TRBD1 (6 bases). Sequenced material: PBMCs. The source of this sequence is a male donor in good health and CMV-seropositive. The DNA for the CDR3 is TGTGCCAGCAGTCCTACTTCAGGGGCGGATGAAAAACTGTTTTTT. This codes for CASSPTSGADEKLFF.